Listed here is a single T cell receptor beta chain. The antigen it binds to is not known. No much larger clonotype is one base removed from it; base qualities were not supplied. Taken from the germline V gene, the CDR1 and CDR2 loops are MGHDK and SYGVNS. Clipping removes 6 bases from V and 2 bases from J, with 6 as the unmatched junction base count. Spanning cysteine to phenylalanine, the CDR3 consists of 14 amino acids. Of the read, only the CDR3 DNA is kept; its 42 bases are in frame from base 1. Library method: the immunoSEQ multiplex PCR assay. A mixture of 60 forward primers for TCR Vbeta segments and 13 reverse primers for TCR Jbeta segments was used in the multiplex PCR. The CDR3 region of rearranged TCR beta genes was amplified from genomic DNA by a multiplex PCR assay. On the Illumina HiSeq System, the amplified TCR beta libraries were sequenced as 87-base-pair reads. The source study handled its data this way. A later analysis counted 75 million to 100 million unique TCR beta chains across the 650 to 700 repertoires, and 9 million to 14 million of these chains were shared by at least two donors. To remove PCR and sequencing errors, raw reads were error-corrected and collapsed into unique sequences using a nearest-neighbor algorithm that merged closely related sequences. Alignment of CDR3 sequences to IMGT reference sequences was used to assign V, D and J gene segments. For a sequence to be retained, a match of at least six nucleotides to both a V gene segment and a J gene segment was required. A rearrangement was called productive if the CDR3 had no stop codons and remained in frame with V and J, and every other rearrangement was called non-productive. CDR3 was defined by IMGT convention, running from the second conserved V-encoded cysteine to the conserved J-encoded phenylalanine. In an earlier analysis of around 540 of the donors, sequences lacking an unambiguous match to a single V gene segment were excluded. An earlier analysis of approximately 590 of the donors called V segments functional above 56.7% productive rearrangements and segregating when the between-donor standard deviation exceeded 5%. A statistical classification framework was built for diagnosing cytomegalovirus status from the catalog of TCR beta chain sequences. In a later analysis, TCR nucleotide sequences were compared against IMGT/GENE-DB human TR gene sequences so that V and J genes could be assigned. In a later analysis, CDR3 sequences and most-parsimonious VDJ recombination scenarios were assigned using the TCRdist pipeline. In a later analysis, each TCR beta chain was defined by its CDR3 amino acid sequence together with its V-gene family, and reads lacking a unique V-gene family were excluded. A later analysis removed several hundred highly shared, low-generation-probability nucleotide sequences to deal with suspected cross-contamination and a sequencing artifact. In a later analysis, a clonal expansion index was calculated for each public chain from normalized within-repertoire ranks of inferred template counts. Generation probabilities in a later analysis came from a VDJ recombination model fitted to out-of-frame rearrangements, and those results were checked against IGoR. In a later analysis, TCR-TCR, TCR-HLA and TCR-CMV co-occurrence was scored with hypergeometric tests, and a repertoire-size bias correction was applied to TCR pairs. False discovery rates were estimated in a later analysis by permuting HLA or CMV assignments 20 times. In a later analysis, co-occurring TCRs were grouped with DBSCAN, and TCRdist sequence similarity was added when clustering was performed within HLA-allele-positive subsets. For co-occurrence clustering, repertoires with fewer than 30,000 or more than 120,000 public chains were excluded, along with roughly five repertoires with anomalous nucleotide sharing. Sourced from immuneACCESS, this table was stored by TCRdb with only in-frame sequences that have V and J called. A share of the clones is absent; for the studies checked, an unresolved V gene accounts for under half, and the remainder has no known explanation. D and trimming come from the DNA, and the V and J calls and clone size come from that table. In all, the sample holds about 75,000 clones, and 80% to 90% of those were seen once. The top ten constitute approximately 17% of the sample.

In total, fewer than 750 healthy bone marrow donors made up the cohort. At the time of sampling, every cohort member was nominally healthy, though immune exposures that went unrecorded were likely present. The donor tested CMV seropositive, placing the donor among the approximately 290 seropositive members of the cohort. A peripheral blood sample was provided by each donor, and peripheral blood mononuclear cells were used for TCR beta sequencing. Genomic DNA extraction from the blood cell samples was performed with the Qiagen DNeasy Blood Extraction Kit. The source of the sample is a study of cytomegalovirus exposure and HLA in healthy donors (dated by TCRdb to about 2017). Regarding the complete study: In an earlier analysis of 587 of the donors, around 290 Gb of sequence data and 120 million or so unique TCR beta sequences from 150 million to 200 million T cells were reported. Typing coverage varied by locus: roughly 620-630 donors for A, B, C, DRB1 and DQB1; more than 500 for DQA1; about 570 for DPA1; roughly 450 for DPB1. Both class I and class II loci were covered by HLA typing, at four-digit resolution. The study aimed to test whether cataloging public T cell receptors could reveal signatures of past pathogen exposure. To predict cytomegalovirus infection status, the study combined high-throughput TCR immunosequencing, statistical association of individual TCRs with disease status, and machine learning. The later analysis used no new phenotypic data to find candidate immune exposures, relying instead on TCR beta sequences and their occurrence across donors. Using immunosequencing, the study profiled T cell repertoires from 640 or so subjects and related those repertoires to cytomegalovirus serostatus. In a later analysis, previously published TCR beta repertoires from 550 to 700 donors were re-analyzed and high-resolution HLA genotyping was added so that TCR occurrence patterns could be studied. In a later genetic analysis, genome-wide SNP genotypes for 398 of the 666 donors were used, and that subset was treated as a discovery cohort. Because of strong linkage in the cohort, roughly five DR-DQ haplotypes were treated as single units for association and clustering. To decide whether each TCR beta V gene segment behaved as functional or pseudogenic, an earlier analysis of approximately 600 of the donors relied on high-throughput TCR beta sequencing. All discovery cohort repertoires had been generated on a single sequencing platform. In addition to the first cohort of several hundred subjects, a separate validation cohort of approximately 120 different subjects was used. Alongside the repertoire data, information on donor age, sex, ethnicity and CMV serostatus was compiled. Among over 350 genotyped donors of the cohort, an average of roughly 240,000 unique TCR beta nucleotide sequences were sequenced per donor, around 20% of them non-productive. The genetic ancestry cluster associated with self-reported Caucasian donors included roughly four fifths of the approximately 410 genotyped donors. An early release that covered more than 550 HLA-typed donors contained 300 to 350 gigabases of sequencing data and tens of millions of unique TCR sequences. Points the paper makes about the study in general: Because counts were too low, around 17 rarely observed V segments, including chromosome 9 orphons, were left out of the earlier analysis of over 550 of the donors. A later analysis associated approximately 17,000 TCR beta sequences with specific HLA alleles at a false discovery rate of 0.05. Linkage disequilibrium might explain the correlated functional status among segregating V segments, but an unknown experimental factor could not be ruled out. In a later analysis, most CMV-associated TCR beta chains were found to appear HLA-restricted, with HLA associations seemingly driven largely by CMV exposure. Some IMGT-functional V segments, including TRBV6-2 and TRBV6-3, could not be distinguished by the 87-base-pair reads and were therefore excluded. Roughly uniform sequencing depth across donors was assumed in presence/absence analyses, although this assumption may not hold. A later analysis found that TCR association rates varied across HLA loci, with DRB1 alleles showing the most associated TCRs and HLA-C alleles the fewest. In the study, 164 TCR beta chains were listed as associated with cytomegalovirus. In a later analysis, HLA-associated TCR beta chains were found to be more clonally expanded and to have lower generation probabilities than equally common non-associated chains. The sequencing pipeline was judged likely to have produced a cluster of highly shared sequence variants as a technical artifact. Several of the top co-occurrence clusters appeared to be linked to parvovirus B19, influenza, CMV and Epstein-Barr virus, according to a later analysis. When HLA alleles, especially DR and DQ, strongly co-occurred, attributing TCR associations to individual alleles was difficult. In both the original and validation cohorts, the classifier was reported to diagnose cytomegalovirus status with high specificity and sensitivity. V-gene and J-gene trimming of TCR beta chains was associated with a missense DCLRE1C variant in a later genetic analysis, and the association was replicated in an independent cohort. CMV serostatus was the only immune exposure information available for the cohort. Across donors, most TCR sequences were observed very rarely, whereas some public TCRs were present in many individuals. It was suggested by the authors that the approach could potentially be generalized to other disease states and immunological phenotypes. Compared with the 666-donor mean, donors in an Asian-associated ancestry cluster had fewer N-insertions in productive TCRs, according to a later genetic analysis. A further reported finding was that TCR beta sequences accurately predicted the HLA-A and HLA-B alleles for most subjects in the first cohort. An earlier analysis of roughly 570 of the donors showed that most TCR beta V segments appeared in productive rearrangements either about 90% or about 30% of the time, which broadly matched IMGT annotations. Because HLA typing was unavailable for some donors at each locus, only the typed subset was used in association tests. In vitro tests confirmed that a few of the cytomegalovirus-associated TCR beta chains recognize cytomegalovirus antigens. Only TCR beta chains were sequenced in this cohort, and the absence of alpha or paired-chain data limited detectable features.

The source of this sequence is a man between 65 and 85 years old in good health and CMV-seropositive. The V and J segments used are TRBV25-1 and TRBJ2-7, with 8 central nucleotides matching TRBD2. Sequencing input: PBMCs. This receptor carries the CDR3 CASRTSGGTYEQYF. The sequenced DNA: TGTGCCAGCAGAACTAGCGGAGGAACCTACGAGCAGTACTTC.